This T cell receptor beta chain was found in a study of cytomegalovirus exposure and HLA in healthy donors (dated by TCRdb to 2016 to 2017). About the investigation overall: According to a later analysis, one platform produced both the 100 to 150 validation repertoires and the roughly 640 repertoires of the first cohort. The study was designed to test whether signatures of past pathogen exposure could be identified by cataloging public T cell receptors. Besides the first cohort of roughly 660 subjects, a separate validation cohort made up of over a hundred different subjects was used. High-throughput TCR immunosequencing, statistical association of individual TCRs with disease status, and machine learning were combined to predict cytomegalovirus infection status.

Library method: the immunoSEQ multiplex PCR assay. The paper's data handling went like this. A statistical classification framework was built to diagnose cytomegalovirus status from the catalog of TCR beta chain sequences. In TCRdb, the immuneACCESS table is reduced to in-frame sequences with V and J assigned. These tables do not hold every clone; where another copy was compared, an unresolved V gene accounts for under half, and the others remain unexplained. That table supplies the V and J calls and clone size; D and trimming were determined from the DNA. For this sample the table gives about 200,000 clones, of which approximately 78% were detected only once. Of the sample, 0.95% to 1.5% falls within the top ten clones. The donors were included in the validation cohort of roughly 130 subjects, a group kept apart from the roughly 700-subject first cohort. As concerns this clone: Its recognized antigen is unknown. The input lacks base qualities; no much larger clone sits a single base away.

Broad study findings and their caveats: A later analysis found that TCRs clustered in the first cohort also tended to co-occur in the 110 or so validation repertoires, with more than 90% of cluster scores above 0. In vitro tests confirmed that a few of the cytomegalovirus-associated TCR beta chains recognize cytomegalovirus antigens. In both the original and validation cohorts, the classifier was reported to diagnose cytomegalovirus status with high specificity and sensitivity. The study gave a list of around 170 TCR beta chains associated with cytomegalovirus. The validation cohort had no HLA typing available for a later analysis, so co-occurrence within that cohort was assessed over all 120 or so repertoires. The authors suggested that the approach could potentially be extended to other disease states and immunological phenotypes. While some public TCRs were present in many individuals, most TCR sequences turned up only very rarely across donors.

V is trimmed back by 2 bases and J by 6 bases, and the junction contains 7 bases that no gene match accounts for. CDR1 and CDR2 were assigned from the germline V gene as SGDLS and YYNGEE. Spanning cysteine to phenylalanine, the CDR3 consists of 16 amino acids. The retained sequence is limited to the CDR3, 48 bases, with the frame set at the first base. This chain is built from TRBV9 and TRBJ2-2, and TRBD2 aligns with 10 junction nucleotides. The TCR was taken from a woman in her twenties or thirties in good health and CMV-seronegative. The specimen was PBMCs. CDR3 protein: CASSVAGTSAPGELFF. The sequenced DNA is TGTGCCAGCAGCGTGGCCGGGACTAGCGCCCCCGGGGAGCTGTTTTTT. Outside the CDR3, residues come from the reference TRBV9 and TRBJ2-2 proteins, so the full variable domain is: DSGVTQTPKHLITATGQRVTLRCSPRSGDLSVYWYQQSLDQGLQFLIQYYNGEERAKGNILERFSAQQFPDLHSELNLSSLELGDSALYFCASSVAGTSAPGELFFGEGSRLTVL.